A single sample gave rise to the 29 T cell receptor beta chains below, sequenced in a study of tumor-infiltrating lymphocytes in primary liver carcinoma. With a constant-region primer, TCR beta cDNA was made from 450 to 650 ng of total RNA. Library construction for TCR beta comprised three nested multiplex PCR rounds performed with slightly modified ARM-PCR. A C-beta reverse primer was combined with TRBV1-TRBV30 forward primers in the first two PCR rounds, and each round had approximately 10 cycles. TCRdb re-analysed the multiplex PCR reads in MiXCR, keeping a single row per CDR3 protein. The data contain fewer than 70,000 distinct CDR3 sequences, 71% of them singletons. Bulk tissue was left unsorted, and RNA and DNA were co-extracted from about 19-30 mg of it. The sequenced sample consisted of liver tumor tissue from sampling region 2. Subset specified: tumor region T2, inferior pole. These receptors were collected from a man in his forties or fifties with primary liver carcinoma and hepatitis B virus infection.

Comments on this clonotype: One end of the junction fails to match germline, which may point to a read error. The chain uses TRBV7-9 and TRBJ2-3; perhaps D is TRBD1 or TRBD2 (5 bases each). Germline V gene data show CDR1 as SEHNR and CDR2 as FQNEAQ (reference sequence). This CDR3 has 15 residues. DNA for the CDR3: TGTGCCAGCAGCCTACGGGACGGCGGCACATATACGCAGTATTTT. Residues: CASSLRDGGTYTQYF.

Points on this clonotype: Its ends do not fully match the called genes, so a read error is possible. The chain combines TRBV5-1 with TRBJ1-1; unclear D gene. CDR1 is SGHRS and CDR2 is YFSETQ in the germline V gene. The CDR3 length is 13 residues. Here the CDR3 reads CTSSDDPNTEAFF. DNA of the CDR3: TGCACCAGCAGCGATGATCCGAACACTGAAGCTTTCTTT.

CDR3: CASSVASGITGELFF. The CDR3 nucleotides are TGTGCCAGCAGTGTCGCTAGCGGGATCACCGGGGAGCTGTTTTTT. V gene TRBV2 combines with J gene TRBJ2-2; 9 nucleotides match TRBD2. The J segment lost 4 bases and the V segment lost 4 bases, leaving 4 bases of the junction unmatched. The CDR3 is 15 residues long. CDR1 and CDR2 (germline): SNHLY, FYNNEI.

The CDR3 bases are TGTGCCATCAGTGATACGACATTCGGGGGCGACACCTTC. Residues: CAISDTTFGGDTF. The chain carries TRBV10-3 and TRBJ1-2, with D perhaps matching TRBD1 (6 bases). This CDR3 region has 13 residues. Germline lookup yields CDR1 ENHRY and CDR2 SYGVKD. With 3 bases removed from V and 12 bases from J, the gap between germline ends came to 17 bases.

This clonotype was observed a single time. It is likely a read error, because the conserved phenylalanine at the end of the CDR3 is missing. The CDR3 DNA reads as TGTGCCACCAGGGGCACAGGACATTGTAACACTGAAGCTTTCATT. Protein sequence: CATRGTGHCNTEAFI. V usage is TRBV24-1 and J usage is TRBJ1-1; D is possibly TRBD1 (5 bases). Per germline, CDR1 KGHDR and CDR2 SFDVKD. This CDR3 contains 15 residues. V was pared by 7 bases and J by 2 bases, with 16 bases between.

Remarks on this clonotype: Sequence at one end of the junction differs from germline and may be a read error. The genes are TRBV4-2 and TRBJ2-7; D is uncertain. This CDR3 region has 16 residues. Germline CDR1 is LGHNA and CDR2 is YNFKEQ. CDR3 residues: CTSSQVERSSFGEQYF. CDR3 in DNA: TGTACCAGCAGCCAAGTCGAACGAAGCTCCTTTGGCGAGCAATACTTC.

Points on this clonotype: Compared with germline, one end of the junction differs, possibly owing to a read error. The chain uses TRBV6-1 and TRBJ2-6, with D hard to call. This CDR3 has 15 amino acids. CDR1 and CDR2 (germline): MNHNS, SASEGT. CDR3 region: CVSSETADGANVLTF. As DNA, the CDR3 is TGTGTCAGCAGTGAGACGGCCGATGGGGCCAACGTCCTGACTTTC.

On this clonotype itself: This likely comes from a read error, as the CDR3 has no conserved phenylalanine or tryptophan at its end. The rearrangement uses TRBV6-1 and TRBJ2-1; no definite D call. V lost 8 bases and J lost 0, with 11 bases in between. Germline V gives CDR1 MNHNS, CDR2 SASEGT. The CDR3 extends over 14 amino acids. The CDR3 DNA reads TGTGCCAGCCCTATCCCAGTCTCCTACAATGAGCAGTTCATC. Protein: CASPIPVSYNEQFI.

This clonotype has only one observation. This likely comes from a read error, as the CDR3 has no conserved phenylalanine or tryptophan at its end. The chain carries TRBV4-1 and TRBJ2-3, with TRBD2 matching over 10 bases. The CDR3 has 18 amino acids. Germline loops: CDR1 MGHRA, CDR2 YSYEKL. The chain's CDR3 is CGSSQTIVLAGVTDTQYL. CDR3 DNA: TGCGGCAGCAGCCAGACCATTGTCCTAGCGGGAGTCACCGATACGCAGTATCTT.

In the case of this clonotype: Since no conserved phenylalanine or tryptophan closes the CDR3, a read error is the likely cause. The J gene is TRBJ1-6, the V gene TRBV6-5; D gene uncertain. The CDR3 loop spans 9 amino acids. V shed 6 bases and J shed 13 bases, with 4 bases lying between them. Germline loops: CDR1 MNHEY, CDR2 SVGAGI. The CDR3, as DNA: TGTGCCAGCAGCCGCCCCCTCCACTCT. It encodes CASSRPLHS.

There are many counts of this clonotype. The V and J genes are TRBV4-2 and TRBJ1-2; D not certain. Germline V gives CDR1 LGHNA, CDR2 YNFKEQ. This CDR3 contains 14 residues. The V end lost 5 bases, the J end lost 2 bases, and 12 bases lay between the germline ends. CDR3 bases: TGTGCCAGCAGCGCCCTTGATGGGAACTATGGCTACACCTTC. Amino acids: CASSALDGNYGYTF.

At least ten counts were recorded for this clonotype. The V and J genes are TRBV29-1 and TRBJ2-5; D may match TRBD1 or TRBD2 (5 bases each). This CDR3 has 14 residues. The germline V gene has CDR1 SQVTM and CDR2 ANQGSEA. V was trimmed by 0 bases and J by 1 base, leaving 9 bases between them. CDR3 region: CSVEDGTSQETQYF. The CDR3 bases are TGCAGCGTTGAAGATGGGACGTCCCAAGAGACCCAGTACTTC.

Remarks on this clonotype: Here the CDR3 omits its conserved ending phenylalanine or tryptophan, so a read error is the likely source. The rearrangement joins TRBV7-9 to TRBJ2-5; D is possibly TRBD1 (6 bases). With 6 bases removed from V and 1 base from J, the gap between germline ends came to 12 bases. There are 14 residues in the CDR3. The germline gives CDR1 SEHNR, CDR2 FQNEAQ (reference sequence). The CDR3: CASSRTGTQETQYS. CDR3 nucleotides: TGTGCCAGCAGTCGAACAGGGACCCAAGAGACCCAGTACTCC.

Regarding this clonotype: This CDR3 fails to terminate in the conserved phenylalanine or tryptophan, so it likely reflects a read error. The rearrangement joins TRBV11-3 to TRBJ2-1; possibly TRBD1 or TRBD2 for D (5 bases each). V was clipped by 7 bases and J by 7 bases, with 20 bases between them. CDR1 and CDR2 from the germline V gene are SGHNT and YENEEA. The CDR3 sequence is 15 residues long. The CDR3 DNA reads as TGTGCCAGCATCGCCGGGACCAGAGAGATTAATGAGCAGTTCTCC. Protein product: CASIAGTREINEQFS.

Remarks on this clonotype: A read error may be the cause here, since a much bigger clone is one base away. V is TRBV5-1 and J is TRBJ2-2, with 7 bases fitting TRBD2. CDR1 and CDR2 from the germline V gene are SGHRS and YFSETQ. The trim removed 8 bases at V and 0 bases at J, leaving 10 bases unmatched. The CDR3 covers 16 residues. The CDR3 protein is CASRTSARPNTGELFF. CDR3 DNA sequence: TGCGCCAGTAGAACTAGCGCACGACCGAACACCGGGGAGCTGTTTTTT.

The chain uses TRBV7-8 and TRBJ1-5; D is unresolved. This CDR3 region has 14 residues. Germline loops: CDR1 SGHVS, CDR2 FQNEAQ. V lost 5 bases and J lost 0, with 8 bases in between. The CDR3 here is CASSNGNSNQPQHF. As DNA, the CDR3 is TGTGCCAGCAGCAACGGAAATAGCAATCAGCCCCAGCATTTT.

J is TRBJ2-7 and V is TRBV6-5; D gene unclear. CDR3 length: 11 amino acids. Germline-derived CDR1 and CDR2 are MNHEY and SVGAGI. Trimming pared 6 bases from V and 4 bases from J, leaving 7 bases between. DNA of the CDR3: TGTGCCAGCAGGATCGGATACGAGCAGTACTTC. It is translated as CASRIGYEQYF.

Details on this clonotype: One end of the junction varies from germline; a read error may be responsible. The CDR3 DNA reads TGCGCCAGCAACCAGACCATTGCCCTAGCGGGAGTCACAGATGCGCAGTATTTT. Amino acid sequence: CASNQTIALAGVTDAQYF. The chain joins TRBV4-1 to TRBJ2-3; 10 bases are a match to TRBD2. The germline gives CDR1 MGHRA, CDR2 YSYEKL. The CDR3 has 18 residues.

Concerning this clonotype: A read error may produce the germline difference seen at one junction end. The J gene is TRBJ2-5, the V gene TRBV12-3 or TRBV12-4; TRBD2 is a possible D gene (5 bases). The CDR3 sequence is 14 residues long. The chain's CDR3 is CVSGIPMYQETQYF. The CDR3, as DNA: TGTGTCAGCGGTATCCCAATGTACCAAGAGACCCAGTACTTC.

The J gene is TRBJ2-1, the V gene TRBV5-1; D perhaps matches TRBD1 (6 bases). The CDR3 extends over 12 amino acids. With 0 bases removed from V and 10 bases from J, the gap between germline ends came to 8 bases. Germline CDR1 and CDR2: SGHRS and YFSETQ. CDR3 in amino acids: CASSLDRAEQFF. In DNA, the CDR3 is TGCGCCAGCAGCTTGGACAGGGCCGAGCAGTTCTTC.

Many counts were recorded for this clonotype. The CDR3 is CASREDSGDEQYF. CDR3 bases: TGTGCCAGCAGGGAAGACAGTGGGGACGAGCAGTACTTC. This chain uses TRBV11-1 with TRBJ2-7; D may be TRBD1 (5 bases). CDR1 and CDR2 from the germline V gene are SGHAT and FQDESV (reference sequence). The V gene lost 6 bases and the J gene lost 5 bases, with 14 bases spanning the gap. This CDR3 contains 13 residues.

This chain links TRBV11-2 with TRBJ2-5; possible D gene TRBD1, 7 bases. V lost 9 bases, J lost 2 bases, and 16 bases lay in between. The germline gives CDR1 SGHAT, CDR2 FQNNGV. This CDR3 region has 14 residues. DNA of the CDR3: TGTGCCAGTAGCCGACAGGGAGGACAAGAGACCCAGTACTTC. Protein: CASSRQGGQETQYF. The entire variable domain, with the rest obtained from reference TRBV11-2 and TRBJ2-5, is as follows: EAGVAQSPRYKIIEKRQSVAFWCNPISGHATLYWYQQILGQGPKLLIQFQNNGVVDDSQLPKDRFSAERLKGVDSTLKIQPAKLEDSAVYLCASSRQGGQETQYFGPGTRLLVL.

Concerning this clonotype itself: An end of the junction does not agree with germline; a read error may underlie this. V and J are TRBV13 and TRBJ1-1; a weak D match, TRBD1 (5 bases). This CDR3 has 13 amino acids. Germline loops: CDR1 PRHDT, CDR2 FYEKMQ (reference sequence). CDR3 in amino acids: CASSLAIGTEAFF. In nucleotides, the CDR3 is TGTGCCAGCAGCTTAGCGATAGGGACTGAAGCCTTCTTT.

About this clonotype itself: At one end, the junction sequence differs from germline, possibly due to a read error. The chain carries TRBV4-2 and TRBJ1-1; 8 nucleotides match TRBD1. In germline, CDR1 is LGHNA, CDR2 YNFKEQ. The CDR3 is 17 amino acids. CDR3 loop: CASSQEYGQGLWTEAFF. CDR3 coding DNA: TGTGCCAGTAGCCAAGAGTATGGACAGGGTTTGTGGACTGAAGCTTTCTTT.

V and J are TRBV12-3 or TRBV12-4 and TRBJ2-1, with D unresolved. The length of the CDR3 is 14 residues. Trimming stripped 8 bases from V and 0 bases from J, with 11 bases between. CDR3 region: CASEEMSSYNEQFF. The CDR3, as DNA: TGTGCCAGCGAGGAGATGAGCTCCTACAATGAGCAGTTCTTC.

This clonotype was found a few times. This chain uses TRBV4-2 with TRBJ2-7; 9 nucleotides match TRBD1. V shed 3 bases, J shed 7 bases, and the junction held 4 bases outside the gene matches. The CDR3 is 13 amino acids. CDR1 is LGHNA and CDR2 is YNFKEQ in the germline V gene. The CDR3 DNA sequence: TGTGCCAGCAGCCAGGCCGGGACAGGGGAGCAGTACTTC. It is translated as CASSQAGTGEQYF.

J is TRBJ2-5 and V is TRBV29-1; tentatively, D is TRBD1 or TRBD2 (6 bases each). Germline CDR1 and CDR2: SQVTM and ANQGSEA. This CDR3 has 16 residues. The CDR3: CNVPVGTGGLGETQYF. The DNA of the CDR3 is TGCAACGTGCCGGTGGGGACCGGGGGCCTAGGAGAGACCCAGTACTTC.

Many counts were recorded for this clonotype. V is TRBV5-5 and J is TRBJ1-4; possible D gene TRBD1, 5 bases. Germline lookup yields CDR1 SGHKS and CDR2 YYEKEE (reference sequence). V lost 2 bases, J lost 7 bases, and 15 bases lay in between. The length of the CDR3 is 15 residues. The CDR3 nucleotides are TGTGCCAGCAGCTTTCAGGGCTCGCGGGGTGAAAAACTGTTTTTT. Amino acid sequence: CASSFQGSRGEKLFF.

With respect to this clonotype: The germline gene is not matched at one end of the junction; a read error may be the cause. The CDR3 DNA reads as TGCGCCAGCAGCCGGACCATTGCCCTAGCGGGAGTCACCAATACACAGTATTTT. It translates to CASSRTIALAGVTNTQYF. V and J are TRBV4-1 and TRBJ2-3, with 10 bases aligning to TRBD2. This CDR3 is built from 18 residues. Germline lookup yields CDR1 MGHRA and CDR2 YSYEKL.